This TCR beta chain was captured by sequencing in a study of blood T cell repertoires in COVID-19. Study-level information: Samples representing acute and convalescent COVID-19 were sourced from the United States, Italy and Spain.

Under the authors' procedure: Amplifying reference gene primers gave estimates of nucleated cell counts. Sequencing was performed with immunoSEQ multiplex PCR; in TCRdb, only in-frame clones are kept and a portion is missing. The DNA was the basis for D and trimming; V, J and clone size are from that table. The top ten clones hold around 9.9% of a sample with about 130,000 clones, more than 75% of them seen once. The ends were cut back, 5 bases at V and 6 bases at J, with 10 bases in the middle. This CDR3 comprises 13 residues. Germline V gene lookup returns CDR1 SGHTA and CDR2 FQGTGA. The J gene is TRBJ2-2, the V gene TRBV7-3, with D maybe TRBD2 (5 bases). The receptor was derived from a man aged 55 to 70 who had recovered from COVID-19. The specimen sequenced was peripheral blood. The CDR3 protein is CASSRPAAGELFF. The CDR3 DNA reads as TGTGCCAGCAGCCGACCAGCGGCCGGGGAGCTGTTTTTT.